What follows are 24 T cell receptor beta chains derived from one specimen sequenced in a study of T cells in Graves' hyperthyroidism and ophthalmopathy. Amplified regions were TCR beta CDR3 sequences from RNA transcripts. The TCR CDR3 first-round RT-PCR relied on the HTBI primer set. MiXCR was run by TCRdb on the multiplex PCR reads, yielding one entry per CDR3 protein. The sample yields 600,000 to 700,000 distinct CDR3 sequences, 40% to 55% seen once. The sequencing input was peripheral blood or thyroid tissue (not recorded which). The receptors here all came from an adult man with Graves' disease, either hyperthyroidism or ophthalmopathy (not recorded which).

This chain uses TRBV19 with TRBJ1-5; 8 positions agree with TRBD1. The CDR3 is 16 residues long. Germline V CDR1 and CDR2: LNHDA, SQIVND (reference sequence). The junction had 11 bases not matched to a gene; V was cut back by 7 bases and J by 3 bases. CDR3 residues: CASIPDRQGNNQPQHF. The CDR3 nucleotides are TGTGCCAGTATCCCGGACCGACAGGGGAACAATCAGCCCCAGCATTTT.

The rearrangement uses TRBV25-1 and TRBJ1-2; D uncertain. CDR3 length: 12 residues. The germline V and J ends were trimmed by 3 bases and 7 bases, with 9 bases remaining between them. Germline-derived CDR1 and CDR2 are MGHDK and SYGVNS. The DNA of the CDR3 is TGTGCCAGCAGTGACCCCAACGCTGGCTACACCTTC. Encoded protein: CASSDPNAGYTF.

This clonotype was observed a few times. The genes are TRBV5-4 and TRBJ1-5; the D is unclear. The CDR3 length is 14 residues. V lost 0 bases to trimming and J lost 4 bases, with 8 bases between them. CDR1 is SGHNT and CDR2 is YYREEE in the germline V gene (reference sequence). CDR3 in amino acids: CASSLDLQNQPQHF. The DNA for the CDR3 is TGTGCCAGCAGCTTGGACCTACAGAATCAGCCCCAGCATTTT.

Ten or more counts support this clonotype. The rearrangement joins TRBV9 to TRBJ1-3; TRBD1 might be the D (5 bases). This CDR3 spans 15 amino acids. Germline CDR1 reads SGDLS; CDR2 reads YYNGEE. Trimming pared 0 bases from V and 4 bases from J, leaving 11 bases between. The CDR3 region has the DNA TGTGCCAGCAGCGTAGGACAGTCAGGAGGAAACACCATATATTTT. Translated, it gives CASSVGQSGGNTIYF. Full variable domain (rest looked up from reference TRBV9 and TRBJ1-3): DSGVTQTPKHLITATGQRVTLRCSPRSGDLSVYWYQQSLDQGLQFLIQYYNGEERAKGNILERFSAQQFPDLHSELNLSSLELGDSALYFCASSVGQSGGNTIYFGEGSWLTVV.

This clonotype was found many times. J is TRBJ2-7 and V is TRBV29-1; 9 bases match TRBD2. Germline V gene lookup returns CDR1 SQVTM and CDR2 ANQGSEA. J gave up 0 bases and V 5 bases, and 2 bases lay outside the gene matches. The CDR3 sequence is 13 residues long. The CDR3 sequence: CSVISGGSYEQYF. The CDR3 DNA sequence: TGCAGCGTTATTAGCGGGGGCTCCTACGAGCAGTACTTC.

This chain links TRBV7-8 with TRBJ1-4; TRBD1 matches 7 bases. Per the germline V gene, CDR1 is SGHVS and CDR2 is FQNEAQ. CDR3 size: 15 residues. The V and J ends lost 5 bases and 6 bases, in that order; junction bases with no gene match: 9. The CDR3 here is CASSPTGTADEKLFF. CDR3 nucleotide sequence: TGTGCCAGCAGCCCCACCGGGACAGCGGATGAAAAACTGTTTTTT.

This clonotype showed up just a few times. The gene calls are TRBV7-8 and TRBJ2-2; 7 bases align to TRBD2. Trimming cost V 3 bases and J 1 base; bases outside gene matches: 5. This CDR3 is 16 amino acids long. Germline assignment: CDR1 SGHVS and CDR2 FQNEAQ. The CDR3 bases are TGTGCCAGCAGCTTTGGGTGGGGGGGGAACACCGGGGAGCTGTTTTTT. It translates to CASSFGWGGNTGELFF.

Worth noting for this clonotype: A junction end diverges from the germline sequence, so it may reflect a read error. The chain's CDR3 is CASSLTGRKNTETFF. The CDR3 coding sequence is TGTGCCAGCAGTTTAACGGGCAGAAAGAACACTGAAACTTTCTTT. The gene calls are TRBV5-8 and TRBJ1-1; D is undetermined. Germline CDR1 SGHTS, CDR2 YDEGEE. The CDR3 sequence is 15 residues long.

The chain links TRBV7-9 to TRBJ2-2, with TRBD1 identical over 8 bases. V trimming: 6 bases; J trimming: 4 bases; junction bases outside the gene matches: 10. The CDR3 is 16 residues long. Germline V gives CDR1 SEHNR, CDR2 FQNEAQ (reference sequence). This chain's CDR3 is CASRQAGGGSTGELFF. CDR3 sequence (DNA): TGTGCCAGCAGGCAGGCAGGGGGCGGTAGCACCGGGGAGCTGTTTTTT.

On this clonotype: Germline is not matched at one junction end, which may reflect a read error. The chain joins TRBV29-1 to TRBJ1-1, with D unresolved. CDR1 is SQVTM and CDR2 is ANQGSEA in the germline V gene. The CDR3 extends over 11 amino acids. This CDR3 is CSVGSNTKAFF. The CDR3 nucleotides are TGCAGCGTTGGCAGCAACACTAAAGCTTTCTTT.

CDR3 nucleotide sequence: TGTGCCAGCTTCCACGGACAGGGGTTGAACACTGAAGCTTTCTTT. Its translation is CASFHGQGLNTEAFF. The gene calls are TRBV25-1 and TRBJ1-1, with 9 bases matching TRBD1. With V trimmed by 8 bases and J by 0 bases, 7 bases remained unmatched. The length of the CDR3 is 15 residues. Germline loops: CDR1 MGHDK, CDR2 SYGVNS.

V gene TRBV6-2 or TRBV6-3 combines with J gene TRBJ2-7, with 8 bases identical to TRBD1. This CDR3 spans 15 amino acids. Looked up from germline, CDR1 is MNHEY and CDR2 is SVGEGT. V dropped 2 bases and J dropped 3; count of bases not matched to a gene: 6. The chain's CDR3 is CASSYPDRGYYEQYF. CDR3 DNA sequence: TGTGCCAGCAGTTACCCAGACAGGGGATACTACGAGCAGTACTTC.

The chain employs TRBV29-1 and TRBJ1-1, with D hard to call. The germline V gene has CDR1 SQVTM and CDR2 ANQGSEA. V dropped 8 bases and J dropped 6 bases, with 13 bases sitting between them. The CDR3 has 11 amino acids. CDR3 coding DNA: TGCAGCTTAGCCCCAGGCGCTGAAGCTTTCTTT. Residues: CSLAPGAEAFF.

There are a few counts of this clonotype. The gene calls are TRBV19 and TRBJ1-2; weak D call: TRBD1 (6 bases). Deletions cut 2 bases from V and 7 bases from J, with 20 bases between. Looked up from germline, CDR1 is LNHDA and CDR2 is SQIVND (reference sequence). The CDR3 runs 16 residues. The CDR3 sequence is CASSITVGQGRRGYTF. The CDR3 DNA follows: TGTGCCAGTAGTATAACGGTGGGCCAGGGGAGACGTGGCTACACCTTC.

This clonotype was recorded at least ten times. The CDR3 here is CAISEKNTEAFF. As DNA, the CDR3 is TGTGCCATCAGTGAGAAGAACACTGAAGCTTTCTTT. The chain has TRBV10-3 and TRBJ1-1; D gene uncertain. The germline V and J ends were trimmed by 2 bases and 1 base, with 2 bases remaining between them. The CDR3 loop spans 12 amino acids. The germline CDR1 and CDR2 sequences are ENHRY and SYGVKD.

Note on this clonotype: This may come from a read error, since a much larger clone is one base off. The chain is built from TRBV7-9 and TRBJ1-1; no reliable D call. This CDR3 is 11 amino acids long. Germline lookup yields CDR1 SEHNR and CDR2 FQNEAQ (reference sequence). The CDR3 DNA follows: TGTGCCGGCAGCAAGGACACTGAAGCTTTCTTT. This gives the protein CAGSKDTEAFF.

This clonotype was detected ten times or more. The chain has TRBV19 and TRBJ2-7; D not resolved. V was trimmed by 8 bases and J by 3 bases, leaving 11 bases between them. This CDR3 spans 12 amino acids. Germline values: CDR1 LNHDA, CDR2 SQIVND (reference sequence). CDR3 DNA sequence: TGTGCCAGTCGAAACCCAGGCTACGAGCAGTACTTC. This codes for CASRNPGYEQYF.

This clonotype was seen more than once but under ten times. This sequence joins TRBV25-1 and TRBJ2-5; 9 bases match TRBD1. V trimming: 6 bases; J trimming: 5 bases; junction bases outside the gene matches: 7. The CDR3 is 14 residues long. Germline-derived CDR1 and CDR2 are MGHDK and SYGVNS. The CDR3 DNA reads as TGTGCCAGCAGCAAAACAGGGGGCGAGGAGACCCAGTACTTC. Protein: CASSKTGGEETQYF.

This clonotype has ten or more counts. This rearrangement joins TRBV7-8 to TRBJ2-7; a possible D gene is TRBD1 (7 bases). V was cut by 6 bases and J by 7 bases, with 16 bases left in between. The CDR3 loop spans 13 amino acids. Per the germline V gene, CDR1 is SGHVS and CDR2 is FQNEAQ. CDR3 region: CASRTTGAGEQYF. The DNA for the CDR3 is TGTGCCAGCAGGACAACAGGGGCGGGGGAGCAGTACTTC.

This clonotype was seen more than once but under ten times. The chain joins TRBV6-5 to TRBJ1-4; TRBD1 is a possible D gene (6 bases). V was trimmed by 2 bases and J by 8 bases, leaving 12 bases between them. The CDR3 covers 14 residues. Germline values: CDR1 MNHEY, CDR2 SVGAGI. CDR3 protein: CASSYEGGGEKLFF. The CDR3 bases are TGTGCCAGCAGTTACGAAGGGGGTGGGGAAAAACTGTTTTTT.

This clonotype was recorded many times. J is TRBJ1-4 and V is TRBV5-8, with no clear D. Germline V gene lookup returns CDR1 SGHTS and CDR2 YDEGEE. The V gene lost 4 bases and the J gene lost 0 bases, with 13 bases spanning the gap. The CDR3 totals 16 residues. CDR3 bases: TGTGCCAGCAGCGTGGCAGGCTTTGCAACTAATGAAAAACTGTTTTTT. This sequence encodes CASSVAGFATNEKLFF.

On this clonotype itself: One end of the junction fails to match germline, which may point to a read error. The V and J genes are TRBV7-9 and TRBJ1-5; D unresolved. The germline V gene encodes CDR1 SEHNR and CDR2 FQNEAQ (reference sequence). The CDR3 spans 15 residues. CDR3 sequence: CTSSLELSSNQPQHF. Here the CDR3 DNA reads TGTACCAGCAGCTTAGAATTAAGTAGCAATCAGCCCCAGCATTTT.

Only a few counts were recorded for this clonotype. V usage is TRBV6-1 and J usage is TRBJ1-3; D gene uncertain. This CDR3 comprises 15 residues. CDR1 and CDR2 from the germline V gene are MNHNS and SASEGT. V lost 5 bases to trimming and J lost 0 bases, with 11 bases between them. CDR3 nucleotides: TGTGCCAGCAGTCCCTACCTCGGCTCTGGAAACACCATATATTTT. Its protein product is CASSPYLGSGNTIYF.

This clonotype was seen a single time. CDR3 region: CASSLAGSLDFGELFF. The CDR3, as DNA: TGTGCCAGCAGCTTAGCGGGGAGCCTAGATTTCGGGGAGCTGTTTTTT. This chain uses TRBV7-2 with TRBJ2-2; D possibly corresponds to TRBD2 (5 bases). CDR3 length: 16 amino acids. Trimming stripped 0 bases from V and 7 bases from J, with 15 bases between. Per germline, CDR1 SGHTA and CDR2 FQGNSA.